This T cell receptor beta chain stems from a study of cytomegalovirus exposure and HLA in healthy donors. Study-wide findings and caveats: In most subjects, TCR beta sequences reportedly gave accurate predictions of HLA-A and HLA-B alleles.

Notes on this clone: Antigen: not known.

Both 60 Vbeta primers and 13 Jbeta primers went into the PCR. Libraries were prepared by immunoSEQ multiplex PCR; TCRdb keeps only in-frame clonotypes and omits some of them. Across about 170,000 clones, the top ten clones capture 1% to 1.5% of the sample. Input material: PBMCs. This receptor was identified in a woman aged 60-70 years in good health and CMV-seronegative.

CDR3: CASTGLRETQYF. The CDR3 DNA reads TGCGCCAGCACGGGACTTCGAGAGACCCAGTACTTC. The chain has TRBV10-2 and TRBJ2-5; D possibly corresponds to TRBD2 (6 bases). The length of the CDR3 is 12 residues. V was shortened by 7 bases and J by 4 bases, with 10 bases between the two germline ends. CDR1 is WSHSY, CDR2 SAAADI, per germline.